Here is one TCR beta chain with its context. The antigen is unknown. Diagnostic assessment was based on clinical symptoms, serum thyroxine and TRAb, thyroid ultrasound and orbital computed tomography. Amplified TCR beta CDR3 regions derived from RNA transcripts. RT-PCR in the first round (using the HTBI primer set) targeted the TCR CDR3. MiXCR, applied by TCRdb to the multiplex PCR reads, yields one record per CDR3 protein. Altogether hundreds of thousands of distinct CDR3 sequences are present, 30% to 40% being singletons, with the ten largest covering approximately 31%. The source of the sample is a study of T cells in Graves' hyperthyroidism and ophthalmopathy. Turning to the study itself: Peripheral blood was secured at the point of initial diagnosis, before any treatment.

Study-wide results and limits: Most thyroid clonotypes expanded above 0.001 were also detected in blood.

The V gene lost 8 bases and the J gene lost 6 bases, with 28 bases spanning the gap. CDR3 length: 17 amino acids. Looked up from germline, CDR1 is SEHNR and CDR2 is FQNEAQ (reference sequence). The rearrangement links TRBV7-9 to TRBJ1-2; tentative D call: TRBD1 (5 bases). The TCR sequence derives from a woman aged 40 to 50 with Graves' hyperthyroidism. The material sequenced was blood. The CDR3 DNA follows: TGTGCCAGCTCACCTGTGGAAGTCCAGGGATCGTTTGATGGCTACACCTTC. It is translated as CASSPVEVQGSFDGYTF.